Shown below are 31 T cell receptor beta chains from a single sample sequenced in a study of blood T cell repertoires in COVID-19. Produced via immunoSEQ multiplex PCR; TCRdb's table is partial and in-frame only. The repertoire holds approximately 350,000 clones, with around 91% as singletons. The sample comprised peripheral blood. Receptors originate from a woman between 18 and 30 years old who had recovered from COVID-19.

V is TRBV20-1 and J is TRBJ2-3; TRBD2 is a possible D gene (5 bases). The CDR3 spans 18 residues. CDR1 and CDR2 (germline): DFQATT, SNEGSKA (reference sequence). The germline V and J ends were trimmed by 3 bases and 6 bases, with 28 bases remaining between them. The CDR3 region is CSASAGGRKFVIWDTQYF. Written as DNA, the CDR3 is TGCAGTGCTAGTGCAGGAGGCCGGAAGTTTGTGATTTGGGATACGCAGTATTTT.

This rearrangement joins TRBV9 to TRBJ2-1, with 7 bases fitting TRBD1. The germline V gene has CDR1 SGDLS and CDR2 YYNGEE. V trimming: 4 bases; J trimming: 5 bases; junction bases outside the gene matches: 6. This CDR3 contains 14 residues. CDR3 in DNA: TGTGCCAGCAGCCCGGGACAGAGACACAATGAGCAGTTCTTC. It is translated as CASSPGQRHNEQFF.

This rearrangement joins TRBV6-2 or TRBV6-3 to TRBJ2-2; D not certain. Trimming left V 4 bases short and J 6 bases short, with 18 bases between. The CDR3 is 16 amino acids. The germline gives CDR1 MNHEY, CDR2 SVGEGT. The CDR3 loop is CASSWFADASSGELFF. The CDR3 region has the DNA TGTGCCAGCAGTTGGTTCGCAGATGCATCCTCCGGGGAGCTGTTTTTT.

The gene calls are TRBV5-6 and TRBJ2-5; D might be TRBD1 (5 bases). This CDR3 region has 15 residues. V lost 0 bases and J lost 1, with 10 bases in between. From germline, CDR1 is SGHDT and CDR2 YYEEEE. The CDR3 protein is CASSLGWGSQETQYF. The DNA for the CDR3 is TGTGCCAGCAGCTTGGGGTGGGGCTCCCAAGAGACCCAGTACTTC. Supplemented by reference TRBV5-6 and TRBJ2-5, the full variable domain reads DAGVTQSPTHLIKTRGQQVTLRCSPKSGHDTVSWYQQALGQGPQFIFQYYEEEERQRGNFPDRFSGHQFPNYSSELNVNALLLGDSALYLCASSLGWGSQETQYFGPGTRLLVL.

CDR3 residues: CASSPGLPSSYEQYV. CDR3 DNA: TGTGCCAGCAGCCCTGGACTCCCCAGCTCCTACGAGCAGTACGTC. The chain joins TRBV7-8 to TRBJ2-7; D might be TRBD2 (5 bases). Looked up from germline, CDR1 is SGHVS and CDR2 is FQNEAQ. V was trimmed by 5 bases and J by 0 bases, leaving 14 bases between them. The CDR3 is 15 amino acids.

The chain is built from TRBV7-8 and TRBJ1-3; 12 nucleotides line up with TRBD1. Germline CDR1 and CDR2: SGHVS and FQNEAQ. CDR3 size: 19 residues. Losses at the gene ends were 2 bases for V and 2 bases for J; bases not matched to a gene: 10. CDR3 loop: CASSLLRDRGLTPGNTIYF. The CDR3 DNA reads TGTGCCAGCAGCTTATTACGGGACAGGGGGCTTACACCTGGAAACACCATATATTTT.

The chain is built from TRBV7-2 and TRBJ2-2; D remains ambiguous. The CDR3 is made up of 13 amino acids. CDR1 and CDR2 from the germline V gene are SGHTA and FQGNSA. Trimming took 0 bases from V and 4 from J, leaving 3 bases between them. The CDR3 sequence: CASSLASTGELFF. CDR3 sequence (DNA): TGTGCCAGCAGCTTAGCTAGCACCGGGGAGCTGTTTTTT.

This chain uses TRBV30 with TRBJ1-2, with TRBD1 matching over 7 bases. Trimming took 3 bases from V and 4 from J; bases not matched to a gene: 8. Per germline, CDR1 GTSNPN and CDR2 SVGIG (reference sequence). This CDR3 has 14 amino acids. The CDR3 sequence: CAWSAGTVIYGYTF. The CDR3 DNA is TGTGCCTGGAGCGCCGGGACAGTCATCTATGGCTACACCTTC.

This clone was detected a few times. This chain joins TRBV5-4 and TRBJ1-2, with 8 bases matching TRBD1. CDR1 is SGHNT and CDR2 is YYREEE in the germline V gene (reference sequence). V trimming: 3 bases; J trimming: 1 base; junction bases outside the gene matches: 2. The CDR3 totals 14 residues. In DNA, the CDR3 is TGTGCCAGCAGCTGGGGACAGGATAACTATGGCTACACCTTC. Protein: CASSWGQDNYGYTF.

The J gene is TRBJ1-1, the V gene TRBV5-5, with no clear D. This CDR3 is built from 13 residues. Between the trimmed V and J ends, which lost 1 base and 6 bases, there was a span of 10 bases. The V gene's germline CDR1 is SGHKS and CDR2 YYEKEE (reference sequence). The CDR3, as DNA: TGTGCCAGCAGCTTGCGTCTGGGCCCTGAAGCTTTCTTT. This gives the protein CASSLRLGPEAFF.

The rearrangement links TRBV6-5 to TRBJ1-2; perhaps TRBD1 as D (6 bases). The V gene lost 6 bases and the J gene lost 4 bases, with 15 bases spanning the gap. CDR3 length equals 14 residues. Germline CDR1 is MNHEY and CDR2 is SVGAGI. The DNA for the CDR3 is TGTGCCAGCAGCCCACAGGGAGCGTCCTATGGCTACACCTTC. Translation: CASSPQGASYGYTF.

The gene calls are TRBV6-5 and TRBJ1-2, with a weak D call TRBD1 (6 bases). This CDR3 region has 12 residues. V was cut by 6 bases and J by 7 bases, with 12 bases left in between. CDR1 and CDR2 (germline): MNHEY, SVGAGI. In DNA, the CDR3 is TGTGCCAGCAGCAATAACAGGGTTGGCTACACCTTC. Residues: CASSNNRVGYTF.

The V call is TRBV19, the J call TRBJ1-1; D may be TRBD1 (5 bases). CDR3 length: 13 amino acids. Germline V gives CDR1 LNHDA, CDR2 SQIVND (reference sequence). The ends were cut back, 2 bases at V and 4 bases at J, with 8 bases in the middle. The CDR3 reads CASSIMTATEAFF. As DNA, the CDR3 is TGTGCCAGTAGTATAATGACAGCCACTGAAGCTTTCTTT. The variable domain in full, with the rest retrieved from reference TRBV19 and TRBJ1-1, is DGGITQSPKYLFRKEGQNVTLSCEQNLNHDAMYWYRQDPGQGLRLIYYSQIVNDFQKGDIAEGYSVSREKKESFPLTVTSAQKNPTAFYLCASSIMTATEAFFGQGTRLTVV.

V is TRBV27 and J is TRBJ1-2; TRBD1 is a possible D gene (5 bases). This CDR3 region has 16 residues. The germline V gene encodes CDR1 MNHEY and CDR2 SMNVEV (reference sequence). V lost 5 bases and J 6 bases, leaving 22 bases between the germline ends. Here the CDR3 reads CASSPYPRAYSDGYTF. The CDR3 bases are TGTGCCAGCAGTCCGTACCCCAGGGCTTATTCGGATGGCTACACCTTC.

This chain uses TRBV3-1 (or the pseudogene TRBV3-2) with TRBJ2-5; D might be TRBD2 (5 bases). Trimming took off 4 bases at V and 4 bases at J, with 19 bases between the two ends. Germline lookup yields CDR1 LGHDT and CDR2 YNNKEL (reference sequence). This CDR3 comprises 16 residues. The CDR3 DNA reads as TGTGCCAGCAGCCGGAAGAGGGTGGCGGGCCTAGAGACCCAGTACTTC. Translation gives CASSRKRVAGLETQYF.

The genes are TRBV7-6 and TRBJ2-1; the D gene is possibly TRBD2 (6 bases). CDR3 length equals 15 residues. With 2 bases removed from V and 6 bases from J, the gap between germline ends came to 14 bases. The V gene's germline CDR1 is SGHVS and CDR2 FNYEAQ. The CDR3 region is CASSLFPGLSNEQFF. Here the CDR3 DNA reads TGTGCCAGCAGCTTATTCCCGGGACTCAGCAATGAGCAGTTCTTC.

The chain has TRBV21-1 and TRBJ1-5; TRBD1 was called by the table and not checked on the DNA. TRBV21-1 is tagged as a pseudogene. The CDR3 is 16 residues long. CDR3 bases: TGTGCCAGCAACCTCATACAGGGGGAAGGCAATCAGCCCCAGCATTTT. Encoded protein: CASNLIQGEGNQPQHF.

The V gene is TRBV7-9, the J gene TRBJ2-2; 9 nucleotides align to TRBD1. Trimming cost V 5 bases and J 4 bases; bases outside gene matches: 8. CDR1 is SEHNR, CDR2 FQNEAQ, per germline (reference sequence). The CDR3 is 16 residues long. CDR3 nucleotides: TGTGCCAGCAGCACAACAGGGGGCGCGGGCACCGGGGAGCTGTTTTTT. Its translation: CASSTTGGAGTGELFF.

The chain joins TRBV20-1 to TRBJ2-7, with D possibly matching TRBD2 (6 bases). This CDR3 spans 11 amino acids. Germline V gives CDR1 DFQATT, CDR2 SNEGSKA (reference sequence). V was shortened by 6 bases and J by 5 bases, with 11 bases between the two germline ends. This chain's CDR3 is CSAAGPDEQYV. The CDR3 nucleotides are TGCAGTGCGGCGGGGCCCGACGAGCAGTACGTC.

This chain links TRBV30 with TRBJ1-1, with D unclear. The germline V gene has CDR1 GTSNPN and CDR2 SVGIG (reference sequence). The CDR3 is 11 residues long. The V end lost 5 bases, the J end lost 7 bases, and 11 bases lay between the germline ends. CDR3 in DNA: TGTGCCTGGGGGGAGACGTTTGAAGCTTTCTTT. Amino acid sequence: CAWGETFEAFF.

The chain is built from TRBV7-8 and TRBJ2-1; 7 positions match TRBD2. Germline CDR1 is SGHVS and CDR2 is FQNEAQ. V gave up 5 bases and J gave up 4 bases; unmatched junction bases: 11. The CDR3 consists of 16 residues. The CDR3 DNA is TGTGCCAGCAGCGATAACGCAGCGGGATTATACAATGAGCAGTTCTTC. Translation gives CASSDNAAGLYNEQFF.

The V and J genes are TRBV6-5 and TRBJ1-2, with unresolved D. CDR1 is MNHEY, CDR2 SVGAGI, per germline. This CDR3 comprises 13 residues. Trimming pared 10 bases from V and 0 bases from J, leaving 12 bases between. The CDR3 bases are TGTGCCACCTCCTTAACACCTAACTATGGCTACACCTTC. Residues: CATSLTPNYGYTF.

The rearrangement links TRBV10-3 to TRBJ1-1; 11 nucleotides agree with TRBD1. The V segment lost 4 bases and the J segment 4 bases; nucleotides outside the gene matches: 8. This CDR3 comprises 16 residues. CDR1 and CDR2 (germline): ENHRY, SYGVKD. CDR3 region: CAISGTGGALTTEAFF. In nucleotides, the CDR3 is TGTGCCATCAGTGGGACAGGGGGCGCGTTAACCACTGAAGCTTTCTTT.

The chain links TRBV10-1 to TRBJ2-4; 7 bases match TRBD2. The CDR3 length is 13 residues. V gave up 9 bases and J gave up 12 bases; unmatched junction bases: 14. Germline CDR1 reads WNHNN; CDR2 reads SYGVQD (reference sequence). The CDR3: CARWISAGESQYF. The DNA of the CDR3 is TGCGCCAGATGGATAAGCGCGGGAGAGAGTCAGTACTTC.

The chain joins TRBV7-8 to TRBJ2-3, with a possible D match to TRBD1 (6 bases). CDR1 is SGHVS, CDR2 FQNEAQ, per germline. V gave up 0 bases and J gave up 2 bases, with 12 bases separating them. CDR3 length equals 16 residues. CDR3: CASSLAPLGATDTQYF. CDR3 in DNA: TGTGCCAGCAGCTTAGCGCCCCTGGGGGCCACAGATACGCAGTATTTT.

This CDR3 is CSVEPYSRTSFYGYTF. CDR3 in DNA: TGCAGCGTTGAACCCTACTCACGGACTTCCTTCTATGGCTACACCTTC. The chain couples TRBV29-1 to TRBJ1-2; D remains unclear. Germline V gene sequence: CDR1 SQVTM, CDR2 ANQGSEA. Trimming cost V 2 bases and J 4 bases, with 20 bases left between them. The CDR3 has 16 residues.

The chain employs TRBV19 and TRBJ2-5; 7 positions match TRBD1. Germline V lookup: CDR1 LNHDA, CDR2 SQIVND (reference sequence). J was trimmed by 5 bases and V by 0 bases; bases with no gene match: 3. The CDR3 spans 14 residues. The CDR3 reads CASSIDGRGETQYF. Here the CDR3 DNA reads TGTGCCAGTAGTATAGACGGCAGGGGGGAGACCCAGTACTTC.

CDR3 protein: CASSYAEEAFF. The CDR3 nucleotides are TGTGCCAGCAGTTACGCGGAAGAAGCTTTCTTT. The V call is TRBV6-2 or TRBV6-3, the J call TRBJ1-1; no firm D call. V dropped 2 bases and J dropped 8 bases, with 6 bases sitting between them. Germline CDR1 is MNHEY and CDR2 is SVGEGT. The CDR3 extends over 11 amino acids.

The V call is TRBV7-9, the J call TRBJ1-1; D unclear. Trimming removed 5 bases at V and 1 base at J, with 20 bases between. The CDR3 runs to 17 residues. The germline V gene encodes CDR1 SEHNR and CDR2 FQNEAQ (reference sequence). The CDR3 nucleotides read TGTGCCAGCAGCCAAAGAGGGAAGGGCAGCGGGAACACTGAAGCTTTCTTT. Residues: CASSQRGKGSGNTEAFF.

The chain joins TRBV6-2 or TRBV6-3 to TRBJ1-2; TRBD1 aligns across 7 bases. The length of the CDR3 is 17 residues. V dropped 4 bases and J dropped 4; count of bases not matched to a gene: 15. Germline CDR1 MNHEY, CDR2 SVGEGT. CDR3 sequence (DNA): TGTGCCAGCAGTTCCTCCCGGACAGGCGGAAATAGCTATGGCTACACCTTC. It specifies CASSSSRTGGNSYGYTF.

The chain couples TRBV30 to TRBJ1-6; no definite D call. V shed 2 bases and J shed 10 bases, with 24 bases lying between them. The germline CDR1 and CDR2 sequences are GTSNPN and SVGIG (reference sequence). CDR3 length equals 17 residues. DNA of the CDR3: TGTGCCTGGAGTCCCAATAACTTTTTTATCGAATTGTCACCCCTCCACTTT. It codes for CAWSPNNFFIELSPLHF.